The rows below give T cell receptor beta chains drawn from one sample of a study of shared clonotypes between healthy human individuals. TCRdb's copy holds only in-frame clones and misses some; the assay was immunoSEQ multiplex PCR. The sample has roughly 2.1 million clones; just over 90% are singletons. The sequencing input was naive CD8+ T cells from PBMCs. These receptors originate from a man younger than 30 in good health. Some clones in this sample may be carry-over from other donors' samples. Both conserved end residues are part of each CDR3. Fields, in order: J gene, clone size, V gene, D gene, CDR3 DNA, CDR3 protein. A D gene is named only where the DNA matches it firmly. Clone size, where shown, is once, few, many, or a class for clones that have expanded.

>TRBJ1-2|NA|TRBV19|NA
TGTGCCAGTTACCACTATGGCTACACCTTC
CASYHYGYTF
>TRBJ1-1|NA|TRBV7-6|NA
TGTGCCAGCAGCGATTACGCCAGCACTGAAGCTTTCTTT
CASSDYASTEAFF
>TRBJ2-3|NA|TRBV6-5|NA
TGTGCCAGCAGTTACTCGACAGTGAGCACAGATACGCAGTATTTT
CASSYSTVSTDTQYF
>TRBJ2-7|NA|TRBV7-9|TRBD1
TGTGCCAGCAGCTTAGGTCGGACGGACAGGACGAGCTACGAGCAGTACTTC
CASSLGRTDRTSYEQYF
>TRBJ2-2|once|TRBV9|NA
TGTGCCAGCAGCGGCCAGGGGATCGGGGAGCTGTTTTTT
CASSGQGIGELFF
>TRBJ2-1|NA|TRBV28|TRBD2
TGTGCCAGCAGTCTCGGGACTAGCGGGAGTAATGAGCAGTTCTTC
CASSLGTSGSNEQFF
>TRBJ1-4|once|TRBV5-1|NA
TGCGCCAGCAGCTTAGGTGAAAAACTGTTTTTT
CASSLGEKLFF
>TRBJ1-3|NA|TRBV4-3|NA
TGCGCCAGCAGCCAAGATCCGGGCTCTGGAAACACCATATATTTT
CASSQDPGSGNTIYF
>TRBJ2-2|NA|TRBV7-3|TRBD1
TGTGCCAGCAGCTTATATCGAGGGGGCGCGTACACCGGGGAGCTGTTTTTT
CASSLYRGGAYTGELFF
>TRBJ2-5|NA|TRBV7-9|TRBD2
TGTGCCAGCAGCTTCGCGGGAGGGCCTATAGAGACCCAGTACTTC
CASSFAGGPIETQYF
>TRBJ2-2|once|TRBV4-3|NA
TGCGCCAGCAGCCAAGTAAGAGGCCTCGGGGAGCTGTTTTTT
CASSQVRGLGELFF
>TRBJ1-2|NA|TRBV5-4|NA
TGTGCCAGCAGCTTGGGAGGTACACGCTACACCTTC
CASSLGGTRYTF
>TRBJ1-2|NA|TRBV18|NA
TGTGCCAGCTCACATGGGACGGAGGAGTCGGCTATCTATGGCTACACCTTC
CASSHGTEESAIYGYTF
>TRBJ1-4|NA|TRBV5-4|NA
TGTGCCAGCAGCGATGACCGTGAAAAACTGTTTTTT
CASSDDREKLFF
>TRBJ2-3|NA|TRBV19|TRBD1
TGTGCCAGTAGTAAACCCGGGACAGGGGAGGCAGATACGCAGTATTTT
CASSKPGTGEADTQYF
>TRBJ2-7|NA|TRBV30|NA
TGTGCCTGGAGTGTAATCGGCAATGACTACGAGCAGTACTTC
CAWSVIGNDYEQYF
>TRBJ2-7|NA|TRBV28|NA
TGTAAGTTTTTCGTTCACGACGAGCAGTACTTC
CKFFVHDEQYF
>TRBJ2-7|NA|TRBV29-1|NA
TGCAGCGTCGTCTCCCGCTACGAGCAGTACTTC
CSVVSRYEQYF
>TRBJ1-1|NA|TRBV6-1|NA
TGTGCCAGCAGTGAAAATCTCGGGACGAACACTGAAGCTTTCTTT
CASSENLGTNTEAFF
>TRBJ2-7|NA|TRBV28|NA
TGTGCCACAGTGTTGGAGGGTGGGCCCTACGAGCAGTACTTC
CATVLEGGPYEQYF
>TRBJ1-4|NA|TRBV28|NA
TGTGCCAGCAGTTTTGGGTGGGGTAATGAAAAACTGTTTTTT
CASSFGWGNEKLFF
>TRBJ1-2|NA|TRBV5-5|NA
TGTGCCAGCAGCGCGGTCGTTGGACAGTACTATGGCTACACCTTC
CASSAVVGQYYGYTF
>TRBJ2-7|NA|TRBV27|TRBD2
TGTGCCAGCAGTCGATCACTCTCGGGAGGACCCTACGAGCAGTACTTC
CASSRSLSGGPYEQYF
>TRBJ2-1|NA|TRBV2|TRBD2
TGTGCCAGCAGTGAAGAAGGTGGTGGACGGGGGGCCTACAATGAGCAGTTCTTC
CASSEEGGGRGAYNEQFF
>TRBJ2-4|NA|TRBV5-1|TRBD1
TGCGCCAGCAGCTTGGTTGACCGACAGGGGTTGAGGATCATTCAGTACTTC
CASSLVDRQGLRIIQYF
>TRBJ2-7|NA|TRBV13|NA
TGTGCCAGCAGTTTCACAGGCCTTACCTACGAGCAGTACTTC
CASSFTGLTYEQYF
>TRBJ1-5|NA|TRBV28|NA
TGTGCCAGCAGTTTCAATCCTAGACAGTCTAGCAATCAGCCCCAGCATTTT
CASSFNPRQSSNQPQHF
>TRBJ2-1|once|TRBV7-8|TRBD1
TGTGCCAGCAGCTTACAGGGGGCGGGTTGGAATGAGCAGTTCTTC
CASSLQGAGWNEQFF
>TRBJ2-7|once|TRBV28|NA
TGTGCCAGCAGTCCCTGGCGGGACATCTCCTACGAGCAGTACTTC
CASSPWRDISYEQYF
>TRBJ2-2|NA|TRBV6-1|NA
TGTGCCAGCAGCCCCGGACTCGCCGGGGAGCTGTTTTTT
CASSPGLAGELFF
>TRBJ2-2|NA|TRBV27|TRBD2
TGTGCCAGCAGTTTAGGGAGGGCCGGGGAGCTGTTTTTT
CASSLGRAGELFF
>TRBJ2-7|NA|TRBV7-2|TRBD1
TGTGCCAGCAGCTTAGCAGGACAGGGGAGCTCCTACGAGCAGTACTTC
CASSLAGQGSSYEQYF